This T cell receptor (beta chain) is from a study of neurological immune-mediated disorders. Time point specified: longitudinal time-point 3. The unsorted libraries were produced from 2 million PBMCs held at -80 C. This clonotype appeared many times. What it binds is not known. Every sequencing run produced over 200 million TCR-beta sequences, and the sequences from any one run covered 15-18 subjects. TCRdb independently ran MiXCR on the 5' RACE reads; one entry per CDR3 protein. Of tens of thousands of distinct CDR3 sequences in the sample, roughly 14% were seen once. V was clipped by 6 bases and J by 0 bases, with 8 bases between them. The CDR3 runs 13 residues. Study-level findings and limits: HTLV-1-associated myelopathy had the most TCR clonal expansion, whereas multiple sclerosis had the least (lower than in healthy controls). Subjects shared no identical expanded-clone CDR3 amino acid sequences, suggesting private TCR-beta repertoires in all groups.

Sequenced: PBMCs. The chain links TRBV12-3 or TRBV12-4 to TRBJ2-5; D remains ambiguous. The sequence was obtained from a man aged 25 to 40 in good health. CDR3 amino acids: CASRIGHQETQYF. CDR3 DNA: TGTGCCAGCAGGATAGGCCACCAAGAGACCCAGTACTTC.